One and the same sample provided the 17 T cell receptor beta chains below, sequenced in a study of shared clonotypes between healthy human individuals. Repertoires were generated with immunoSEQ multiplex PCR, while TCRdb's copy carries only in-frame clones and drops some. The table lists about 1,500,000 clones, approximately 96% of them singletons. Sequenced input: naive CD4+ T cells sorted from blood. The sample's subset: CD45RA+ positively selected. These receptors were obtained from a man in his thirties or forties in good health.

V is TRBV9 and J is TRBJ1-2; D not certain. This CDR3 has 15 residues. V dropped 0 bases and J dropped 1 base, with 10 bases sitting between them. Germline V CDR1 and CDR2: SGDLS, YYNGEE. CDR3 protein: CASSVGSLGNYGYTF. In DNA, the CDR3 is TGTGCCAGCAGCGTAGGTTCGCTGGGTAACTATGGCTACACCTTC.

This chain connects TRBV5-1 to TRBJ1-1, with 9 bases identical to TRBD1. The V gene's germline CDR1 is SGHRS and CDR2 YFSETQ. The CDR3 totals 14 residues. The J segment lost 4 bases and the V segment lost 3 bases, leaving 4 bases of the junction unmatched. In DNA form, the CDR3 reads TGCGCCAGCAGCTCGACAGGGGGGTTCACTGAAGCTTTCTTT. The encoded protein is CASSSTGGFTEAFF.

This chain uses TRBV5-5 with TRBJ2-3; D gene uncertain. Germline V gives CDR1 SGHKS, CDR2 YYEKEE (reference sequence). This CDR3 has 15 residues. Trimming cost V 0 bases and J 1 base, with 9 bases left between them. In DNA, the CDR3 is TGTGCCAGCAGCTTGGCTCTTCCCCGCACAGATACGCAGTATTTT. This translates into CASSLALPRTDTQYF.

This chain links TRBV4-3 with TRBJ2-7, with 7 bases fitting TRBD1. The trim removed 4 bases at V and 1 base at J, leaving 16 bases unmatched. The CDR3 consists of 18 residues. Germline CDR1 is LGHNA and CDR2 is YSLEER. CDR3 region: CASSLRTGGRGFSYEQYF. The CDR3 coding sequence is TGCGCCAGCAGCCTCAGGACAGGAGGTAGGGGATTTTCCTACGAGCAGTACTTC.

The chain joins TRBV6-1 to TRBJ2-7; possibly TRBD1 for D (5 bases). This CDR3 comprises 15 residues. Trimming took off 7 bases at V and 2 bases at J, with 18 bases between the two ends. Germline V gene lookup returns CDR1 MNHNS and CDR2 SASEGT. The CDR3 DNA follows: TGTGCCAGCATCCTCTATATAACAGGACCCTACGAGCAGTACTTC. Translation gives CASILYITGPYEQYF.

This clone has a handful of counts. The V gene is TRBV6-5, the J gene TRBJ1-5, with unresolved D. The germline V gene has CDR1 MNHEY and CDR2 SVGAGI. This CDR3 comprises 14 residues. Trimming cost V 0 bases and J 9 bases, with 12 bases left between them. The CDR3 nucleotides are TGTGCCAGCAGTTACTCGAACGCAATGGGGCCCCAGCATTTT. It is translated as CASSYSNAMGPQHF.

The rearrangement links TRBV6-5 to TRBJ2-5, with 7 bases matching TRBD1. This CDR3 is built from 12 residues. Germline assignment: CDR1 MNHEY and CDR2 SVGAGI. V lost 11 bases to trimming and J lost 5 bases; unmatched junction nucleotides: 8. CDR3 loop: CAVGQLGETQYF. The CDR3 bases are TGTGCCGTGGGACAGTTGGGCGAGACCCAGTACTTC.

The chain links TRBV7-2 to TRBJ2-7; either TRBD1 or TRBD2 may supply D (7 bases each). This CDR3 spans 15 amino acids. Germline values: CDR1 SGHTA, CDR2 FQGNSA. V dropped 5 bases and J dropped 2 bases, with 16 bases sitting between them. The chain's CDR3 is CASSAGGLIPYEQYF. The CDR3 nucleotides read TGTGCCAGCAGCGCAGGGGGACTAATCCCCTACGAGCAGTACTTC.

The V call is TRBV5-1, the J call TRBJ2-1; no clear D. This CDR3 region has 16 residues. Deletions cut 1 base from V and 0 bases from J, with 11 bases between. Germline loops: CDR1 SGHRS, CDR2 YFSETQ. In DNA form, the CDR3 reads TGCGCCAGCAGCTTGTTGTTGGCGAGCTCCTACAATGAGCAGTTCTTC. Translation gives CASSLLLASSYNEQFF.

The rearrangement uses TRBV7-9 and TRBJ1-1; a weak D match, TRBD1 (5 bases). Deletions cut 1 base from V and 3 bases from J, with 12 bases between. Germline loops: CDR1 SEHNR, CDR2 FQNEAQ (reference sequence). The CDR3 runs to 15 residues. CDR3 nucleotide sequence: TGTGCCAGCAGCTTAGGTGGGGGAGGGGACACTGAAGCTTTCTTT. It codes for CASSLGGGGDTEAFF.

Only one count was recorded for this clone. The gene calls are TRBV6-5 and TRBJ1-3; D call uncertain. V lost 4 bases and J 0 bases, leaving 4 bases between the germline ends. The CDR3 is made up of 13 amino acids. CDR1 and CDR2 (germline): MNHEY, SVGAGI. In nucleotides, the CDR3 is TGTGCCAGCAGTTTCCTCTCTGGAAACACCATATATTTT. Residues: CASSFLSGNTIYF.

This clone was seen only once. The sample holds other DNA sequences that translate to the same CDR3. The CDR3 DNA sequence: TGTGCCAGCAGCGTAGCCGGGGTACAAGAGACCCAGTACTTC. Translating it yields CASSVAGVQETQYF. V is TRBV9 and J is TRBJ2-5; D is possibly TRBD2 (5 bases). This CDR3 has 14 amino acids. Germline CDR1 and CDR2: SGDLS and YYNGEE. V lost 0 bases and J 2 bases, leaving 8 bases between the germline ends.

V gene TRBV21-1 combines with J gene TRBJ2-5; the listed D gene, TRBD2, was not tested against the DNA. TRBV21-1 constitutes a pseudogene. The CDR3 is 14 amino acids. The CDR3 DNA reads TGTGCCAGCAACGAACTAGCGGAAAAAGAGACCCAGTACTTC. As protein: CASNELAEKETQYF.

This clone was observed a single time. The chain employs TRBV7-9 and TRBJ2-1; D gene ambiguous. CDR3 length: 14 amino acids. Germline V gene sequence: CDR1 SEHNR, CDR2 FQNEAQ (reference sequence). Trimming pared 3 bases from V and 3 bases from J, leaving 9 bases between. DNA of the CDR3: TGTGCCAGCAGCTTCTTCCAGGTCTACAATGAGCAGTTCTTC. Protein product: CASSFFQVYNEQFF.

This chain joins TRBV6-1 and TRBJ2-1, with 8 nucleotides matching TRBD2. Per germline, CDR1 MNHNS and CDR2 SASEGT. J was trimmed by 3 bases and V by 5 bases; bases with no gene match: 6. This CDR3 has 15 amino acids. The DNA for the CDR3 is TGTGCCAGCAGTTCCGGGACTAGACTCTACAATGAGCAGTTCTTC. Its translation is CASSSGTRLYNEQFF.

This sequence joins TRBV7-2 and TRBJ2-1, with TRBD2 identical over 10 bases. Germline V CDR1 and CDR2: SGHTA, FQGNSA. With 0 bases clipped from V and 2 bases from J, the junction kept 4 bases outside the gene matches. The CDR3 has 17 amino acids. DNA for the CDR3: TGTGCCAGCAGCTTAGCGATCCTAGCGGGGGCCTACAATGAGCAGTTCTTC. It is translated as CASSLAILAGAYNEQFF.

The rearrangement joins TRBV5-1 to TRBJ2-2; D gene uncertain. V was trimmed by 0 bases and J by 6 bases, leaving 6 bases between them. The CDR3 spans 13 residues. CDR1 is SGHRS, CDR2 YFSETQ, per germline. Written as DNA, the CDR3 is TGCGCCAGCAGCTTGGAAGTTCCCGGGGAGCTGTTTTTT. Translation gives CASSLEVPGELFF. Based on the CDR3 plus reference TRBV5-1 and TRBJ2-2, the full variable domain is KAGVTQTPRYLIKTRGQQVTLSCSPISGHRSVSWYQQTPGQGLQFLFEYFSETQRNKGNFPGRFSGRQFSNSRSEMNVSTLELGDSALYLCASSLEVPGELFFGEGSRLTVL.